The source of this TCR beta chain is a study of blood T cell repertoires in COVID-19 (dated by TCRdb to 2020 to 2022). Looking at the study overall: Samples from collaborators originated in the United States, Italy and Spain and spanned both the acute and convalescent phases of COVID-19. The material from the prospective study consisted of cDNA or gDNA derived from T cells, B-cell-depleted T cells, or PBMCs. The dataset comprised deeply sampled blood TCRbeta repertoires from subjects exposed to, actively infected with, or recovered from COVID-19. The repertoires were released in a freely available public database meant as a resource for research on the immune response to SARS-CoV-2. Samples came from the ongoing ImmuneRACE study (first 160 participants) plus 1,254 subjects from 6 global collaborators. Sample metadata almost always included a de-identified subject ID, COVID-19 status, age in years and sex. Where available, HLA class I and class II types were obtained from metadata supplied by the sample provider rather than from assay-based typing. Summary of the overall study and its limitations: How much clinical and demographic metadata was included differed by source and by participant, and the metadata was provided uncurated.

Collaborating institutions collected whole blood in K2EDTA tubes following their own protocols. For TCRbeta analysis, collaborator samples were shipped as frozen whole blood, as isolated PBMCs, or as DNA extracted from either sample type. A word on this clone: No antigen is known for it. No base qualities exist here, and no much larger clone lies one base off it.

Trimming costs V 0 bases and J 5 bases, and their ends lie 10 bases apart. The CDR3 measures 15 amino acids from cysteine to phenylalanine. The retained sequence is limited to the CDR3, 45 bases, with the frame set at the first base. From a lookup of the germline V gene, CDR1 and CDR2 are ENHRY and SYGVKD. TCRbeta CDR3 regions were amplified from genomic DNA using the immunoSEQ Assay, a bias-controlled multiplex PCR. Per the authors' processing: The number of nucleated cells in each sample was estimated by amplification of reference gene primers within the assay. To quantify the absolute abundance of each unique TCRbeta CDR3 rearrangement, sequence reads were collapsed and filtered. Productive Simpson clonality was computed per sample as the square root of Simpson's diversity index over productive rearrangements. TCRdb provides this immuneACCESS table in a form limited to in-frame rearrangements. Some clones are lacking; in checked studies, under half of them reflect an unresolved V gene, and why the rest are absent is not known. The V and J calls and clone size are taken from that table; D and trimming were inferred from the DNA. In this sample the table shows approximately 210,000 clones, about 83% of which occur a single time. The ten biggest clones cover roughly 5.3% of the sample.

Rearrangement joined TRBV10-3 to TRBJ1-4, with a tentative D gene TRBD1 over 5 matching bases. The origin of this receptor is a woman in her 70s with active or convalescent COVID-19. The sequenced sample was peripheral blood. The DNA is TGTGCCATCAGTGAGTCCGGGGGGAACAATGAAAAACTGTTTTTT. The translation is CAISESGGNNEKLFF.